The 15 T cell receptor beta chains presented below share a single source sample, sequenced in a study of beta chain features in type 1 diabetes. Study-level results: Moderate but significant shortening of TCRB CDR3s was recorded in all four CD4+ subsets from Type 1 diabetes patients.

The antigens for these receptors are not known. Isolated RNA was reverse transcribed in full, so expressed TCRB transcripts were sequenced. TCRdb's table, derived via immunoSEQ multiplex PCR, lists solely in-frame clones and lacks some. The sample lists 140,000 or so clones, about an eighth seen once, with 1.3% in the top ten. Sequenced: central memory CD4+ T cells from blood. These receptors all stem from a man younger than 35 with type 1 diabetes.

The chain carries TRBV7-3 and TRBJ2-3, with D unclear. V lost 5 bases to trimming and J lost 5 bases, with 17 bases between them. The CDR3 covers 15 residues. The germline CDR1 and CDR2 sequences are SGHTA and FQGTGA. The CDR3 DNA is TGTGCCAGCAGCCCCGGATTTCAAACGGGAGATACGCAGTATTTT. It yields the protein CASSPGFQTGDTQYF.

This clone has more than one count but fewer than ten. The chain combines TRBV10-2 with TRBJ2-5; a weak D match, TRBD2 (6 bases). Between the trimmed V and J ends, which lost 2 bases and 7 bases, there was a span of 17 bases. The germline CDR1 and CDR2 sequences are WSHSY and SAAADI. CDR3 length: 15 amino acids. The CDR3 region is CASSEGSGGVGTQYF. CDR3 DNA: TGCGCCAGCAGTGAGGGTAGCGGCGGGGTCGGGACCCAGTACTTC.

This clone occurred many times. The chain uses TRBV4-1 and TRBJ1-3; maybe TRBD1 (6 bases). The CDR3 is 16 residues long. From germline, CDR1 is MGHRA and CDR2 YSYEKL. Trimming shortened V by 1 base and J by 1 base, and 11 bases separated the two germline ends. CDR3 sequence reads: CASSQVAGVSGNTIYF. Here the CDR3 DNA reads TGCGCCAGCAGCCAAGTCGCAGGGGTGTCTGGAAACACCATATATTTT.

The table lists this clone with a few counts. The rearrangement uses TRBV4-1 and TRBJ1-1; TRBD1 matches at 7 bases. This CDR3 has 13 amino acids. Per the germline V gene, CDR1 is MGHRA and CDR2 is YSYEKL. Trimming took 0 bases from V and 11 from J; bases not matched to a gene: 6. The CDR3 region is CASSQDARTGAFF. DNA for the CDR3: TGCGCCAGCAGCCAAGATGCGAGGACAGGCGCTTTCTTT.

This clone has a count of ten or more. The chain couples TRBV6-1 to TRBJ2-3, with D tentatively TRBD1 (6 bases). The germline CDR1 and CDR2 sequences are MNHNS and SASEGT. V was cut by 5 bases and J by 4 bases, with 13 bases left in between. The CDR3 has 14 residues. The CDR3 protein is CASSRDTVADTQYF. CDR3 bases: TGTGCCAGCAGTCGGGACACTGTCGCAGATACGCAGTATTTT.

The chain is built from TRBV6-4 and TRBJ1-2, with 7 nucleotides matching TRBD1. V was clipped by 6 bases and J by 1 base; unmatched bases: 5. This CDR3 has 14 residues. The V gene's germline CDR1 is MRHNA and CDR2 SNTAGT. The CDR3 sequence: CASSRDRFNYGYTF. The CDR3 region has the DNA TGTGCCAGCAGCCGGGACAGATTTAACTATGGCTACACCTTC.

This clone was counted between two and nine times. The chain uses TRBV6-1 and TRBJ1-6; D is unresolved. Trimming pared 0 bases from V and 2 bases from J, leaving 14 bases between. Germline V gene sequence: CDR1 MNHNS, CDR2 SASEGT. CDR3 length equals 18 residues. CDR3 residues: CASSEASPGGTYNSPLHF. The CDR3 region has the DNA TGTGCCAGCAGTGAAGCTAGCCCCGGAGGGACCTATAATTCACCCCTCCACTTT.

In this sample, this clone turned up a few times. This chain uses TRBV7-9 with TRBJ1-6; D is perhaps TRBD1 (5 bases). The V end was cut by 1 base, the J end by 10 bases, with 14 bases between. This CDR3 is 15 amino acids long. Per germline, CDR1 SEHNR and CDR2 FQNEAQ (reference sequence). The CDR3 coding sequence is TGTGCCAGCAGCTTAGAAGCCAGGGTCGGGTCACCCCTCCACTTT. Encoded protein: CASSLEARVGSPLHF.

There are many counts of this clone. This chain's CDR3 is CASSVLLQDTQYF. CDR3 sequence (DNA): TGTGCCAGCAGCGTACTTCTGCAAGATACGCAGTATTTT. The V gene is TRBV9, the J gene TRBJ2-3; no clear D gene. Between the trimmed V and J ends, which lost 1 base and 5 bases, there was a span of 8 bases. CDR3 length: 13 residues. Germline CDR1 SGDLS, CDR2 YYNGEE.

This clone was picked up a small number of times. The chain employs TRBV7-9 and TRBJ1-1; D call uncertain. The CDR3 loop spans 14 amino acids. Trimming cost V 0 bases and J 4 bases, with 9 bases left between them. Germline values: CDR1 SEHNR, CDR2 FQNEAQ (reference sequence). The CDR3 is CASSLAGWGTEAFF. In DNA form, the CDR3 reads TGTGCCAGCAGCTTAGCAGGGTGGGGCACTGAAGCTTTCTTT.

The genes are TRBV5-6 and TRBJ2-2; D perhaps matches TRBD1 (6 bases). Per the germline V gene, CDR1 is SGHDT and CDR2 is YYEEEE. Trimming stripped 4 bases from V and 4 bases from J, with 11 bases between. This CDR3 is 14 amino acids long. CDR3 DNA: TGTGCCAGCAGCGCTACAGGGTTCACCGGGGAGCTGTTTTTT. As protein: CASSATGFTGELFF.

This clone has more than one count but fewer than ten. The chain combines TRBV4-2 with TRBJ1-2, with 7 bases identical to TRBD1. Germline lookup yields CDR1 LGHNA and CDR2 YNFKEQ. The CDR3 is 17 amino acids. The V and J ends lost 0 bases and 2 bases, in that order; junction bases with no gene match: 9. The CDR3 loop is CASSQDQGDSSNYGYTF. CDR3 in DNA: TGTGCCAGCAGCCAAGATCAAGGGGACAGCTCGAACTATGGCTACACCTTC.

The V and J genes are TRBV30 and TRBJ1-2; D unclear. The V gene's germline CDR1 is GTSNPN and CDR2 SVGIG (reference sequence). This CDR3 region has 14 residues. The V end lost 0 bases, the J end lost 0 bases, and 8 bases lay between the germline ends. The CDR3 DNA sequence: TGTGCCTGGAGTGTACCACCTCCTAACTATGGCTACACCTTC. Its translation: CAWSVPPPNYGYTF.

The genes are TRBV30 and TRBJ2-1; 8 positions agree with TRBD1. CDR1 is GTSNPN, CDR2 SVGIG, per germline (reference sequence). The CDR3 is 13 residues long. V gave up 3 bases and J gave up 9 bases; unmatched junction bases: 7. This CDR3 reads CAWSTFGTGEQFF. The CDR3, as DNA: TGTGCCTGGAGCACATTCGGGACAGGTGAGCAGTTCTTC. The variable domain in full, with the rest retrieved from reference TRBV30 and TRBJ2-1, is SQTIHQWPATLVQPVGSPLSLECTVEGTSNPNLYWYRQAAGRGLQLLFYSVGIGQISSEVPQNLSASRPQDRQFILSSKKLLLSDSGFYLCAWSTFGTGEQFFGPGTRLTVL.

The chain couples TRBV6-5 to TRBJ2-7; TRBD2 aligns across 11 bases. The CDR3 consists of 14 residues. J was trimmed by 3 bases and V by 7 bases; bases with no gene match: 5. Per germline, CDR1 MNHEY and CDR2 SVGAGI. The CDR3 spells CASNPGLAVYEQYF. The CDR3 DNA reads TGTGCCAGCAACCCGGGACTAGCGGTCTACGAGCAGTACTTC.